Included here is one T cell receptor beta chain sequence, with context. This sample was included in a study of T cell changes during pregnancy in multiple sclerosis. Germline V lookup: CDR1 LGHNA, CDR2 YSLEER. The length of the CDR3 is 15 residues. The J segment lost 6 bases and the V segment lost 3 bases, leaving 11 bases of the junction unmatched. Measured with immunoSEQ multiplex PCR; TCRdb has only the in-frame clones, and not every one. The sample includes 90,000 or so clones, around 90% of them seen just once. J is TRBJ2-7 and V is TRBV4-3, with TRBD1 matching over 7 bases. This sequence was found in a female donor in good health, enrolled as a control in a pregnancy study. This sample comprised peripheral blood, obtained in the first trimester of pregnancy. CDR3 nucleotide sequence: TGCGCCAGCAGCCAGGGCGGGTTGGGGGACAGCGAGCAGTACTTC. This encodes CASSQGGLGDSEQYF.